What follows are 14 T cell receptor beta chains derived from one specimen sequenced in a study of blood T cell repertoires in COVID-19. Libraries were prepared by immunoSEQ multiplex PCR; TCRdb keeps only in-frame clonotypes and omits some of them. The table lists about 190,000 clones, around nine tenths of them singletons. The sequenced sample was peripheral blood. The receptors were gathered from a human donor in a cohort sampled during active COVID-19.

This clone was detected a few times. V usage is TRBV11-2 and J usage is TRBJ2-2; 8 bases match TRBD1. V dropped 6 bases and J dropped 4; count of bases not matched to a gene: 4. Germline V gives CDR1 SGHAT, CDR2 FQNNGV. The CDR3 length is 14 residues. CDR3: CASRADRVTGELFF. CDR3 nucleotides: TGTGCCAGCAGGGCGGACAGGGTCACCGGGGAGCTGTTTTTT.

The V call is TRBV24-1, the J call TRBJ2-3; 10 positions agree with TRBD2. The CDR3 is 13 amino acids. Germline V gene lookup returns CDR1 KGHDR and CDR2 SFDVKD. With V trimmed by 8 bases and J by 5 bases, 3 bases remained unmatched. CDR3 residues: CATKERGGDTQYF. The DNA for the CDR3 is TGTGCCACCAAGGAGCGGGGGGGAGATACGCAGTATTTT.

This rearrangement joins TRBV19 to TRBJ2-1, with 10 bases matching TRBD2. J was trimmed by 6 bases and V by 3 bases; bases with no gene match: 5. The CDR3 runs 15 residues. Germline CDR1 LNHDA, CDR2 SQIVND (reference sequence). CDR3 DNA sequence: TGTGCCAGTAGTATCATTCCTAGCGGGGGCAATGAGCAGTTCTTC. It translates to CASSIIPSGGNEQFF.

V usage is TRBV6-6 and J usage is TRBJ1-2; 7 bases line up with TRBD1. CDR3 length equals 13 residues. V was pared by 0 bases and J by 7 bases, with 2 bases of the junction left unmatched. CDR1 MNHNY and CDR2 SVGAGI come from the germline V gene (reference sequence). The CDR3 nucleotides read TGTGCCAGCAGTTACTCGACAGGGAGTGGCTACACCTTC. It is translated as CASSYSTGSGYTF.

This clone is a singleton in its sample. CDR3 sequence (DNA): TGTGCCTGGAGACTTCCTAGCGGGAGTCTGAATGAGCAGTTCTTC. It yields the protein CAWRLPSGSLNEQFF. The V and J genes are TRBV30 and TRBJ2-1, with 10 bases lining up with TRBD2. The CDR3 has 15 amino acids. Germline V gene sequence: CDR1 GTSNPN, CDR2 SVGIG (reference sequence). V gave up 3 bases and J gave up 7 bases; unmatched junction bases: 9.

The chain links TRBV5-1 to TRBJ1-5; 9 nucleotides match TRBD1. Per the germline V gene, CDR1 is SGHRS and CDR2 is YFSETQ. V lost 0 bases, J lost 7 bases, and 5 bases stayed unmatched. CDR3 size: 15 residues. The CDR3 here is CASSLGTGAHQPQHF. In DNA, the CDR3 is TGCGCCAGCAGCTTGGGGACAGGGGCACACCAGCCCCAGCATTTT.

The V and J genes are TRBV7-6 and TRBJ1-2; 8 bases agree with TRBD1. V lost 5 bases, J lost 7 bases, and 6 bases stayed unmatched. The CDR3 length is 13 residues. Germline-derived CDR1 and CDR2 are SGHVS and FNYEAQ. The CDR3 coding sequence is TGTGCCAGCAGCAGGACAGGGATGAGTGGCTACACCTTC. This gives the protein CASSRTGMSGYTF.

The chain combines TRBV27 with TRBJ1-2; 7 nucleotides line up with TRBD1. The CDR3 extends over 15 amino acids. V gave up 2 bases and J gave up 4 bases; unmatched junction bases: 7. CDR1 and CDR2 from the germline V gene are MNHEY and SMNVEV (reference sequence). CDR3: CASSLQGVSGYGYTF. The CDR3 DNA follows: TGTGCCAGCAGTTTACAGGGGGTGTCCGGCTATGGCTACACCTTC.

The chain combines TRBV6-2 or TRBV6-3 with TRBJ1-2; D is unclear. V lost 4 bases to trimming and J lost 8 bases, with 14 bases between them. Per the germline V gene, CDR1 is MNHEY and CDR2 is SVGEGT. This CDR3 contains 13 residues. CDR3 protein: CASSFRSGAGYTF. CDR3 bases: TGTGCCAGCAGTTTCCGTTCCGGTGCAGGCTACACCTTC.

This clone was recorded a few times. The junction departs from the called germline gene at one end, perhaps through a read error. V gene TRBV30 combines with J gene TRBJ2-1, with TRBD2 as a possible D gene (5 bases). CDR1 is GTSNPN and CDR2 is SVGIG in the germline V gene (reference sequence). The CDR3 has 11 amino acids. The CDR3 is CAWSGRWEWLF. The DNA of the CDR3 is TGTGCCTGGAGTGGAAGGTGGGAGTGGCTCTTC.

CDR3 loop: CASSTVSGANVLTF. CDR3 bases: TGCGCCAGCAGTACGGTCTCTGGGGCCAACGTCCTGACTTTC. The chain has TRBV5-1 and TRBJ2-6; D gene uncertain. The germline gives CDR1 SGHRS, CDR2 YFSETQ. The CDR3 is 14 residues long. V gave up 5 bases and J gave up 0 bases, with 6 bases separating them. Using reference TRBV5-1 and TRBJ2-6 for the parts outside the CDR3, the full variable domain is KAGVTQTPRYLIKTRGQQVTLSCSPISGHRSVSWYQQTPGQGLQFLFEYFSETQRNKGNFPGRFSGRQFSNSRSEMNVSTLELGDSALYLCASSTVSGANVLTFGAGSRLTVL.

Only one count was recorded for this clone. This chain uses TRBV10-3 with TRBJ2-2; TRBD2 aligns across 11 bases. Germline V CDR1 and CDR2: ENHRY, SYGVKD. The CDR3 covers 14 residues. With V trimmed by 9 bases and J by 5 bases, 5 bases remained unmatched. CDR3 in amino acids: CAIKLAGDTGELFF. CDR3 in DNA: TGTGCCATTAAACTAGCGGGAGATACCGGGGAGCTGTTTTTT.

The V gene is TRBV3-1 (or the pseudogene TRBV3-2), the J gene TRBJ1-4; D might be TRBD1 (5 bases). CDR1 is LGHDT, CDR2 YNNKEL, per germline (reference sequence). This CDR3 has 15 amino acids. V lost 5 bases to trimming and J lost 8 bases, with 18 bases between them. The CDR3 reads CASSSHRGEGEKLFF. In DNA, the CDR3 is TGTGCCAGCAGCTCCCACCGGGGGGAGGGAGAAAAACTGTTTTTT.

This chain links TRBV9 with TRBJ2-1; maybe TRBD2 (5 bases). Germline V lookup: CDR1 SGDLS, CDR2 YYNGEE. V was trimmed by 0 bases and J by 1 base, leaving 14 bases between them. The CDR3 length is 17 residues. The CDR3, as DNA: TGTGCCAGCAGCGTAGCTGTGGGGAGCCCTTCCTACAATGAGCAGTTCTTC. It is translated as CASSVAVGSPSYNEQFF.